The entry that follows covers one T cell receptor beta chain sequence. No cognate antigen has been identified for it. Base qualities are not recorded, but no much larger clone differs from it by a single base. Explained via the paper, the time point label denotes: baseline before first vaccination. Vaccinee samples came from UK trials COV001 and COV002, including a single-blind randomized controlled phase 2/3 trial of AZD1222 (ChAdOx1 nCoV-19) in healthy adults. For TCRbeta chain sequencing, PBMC samples from trial participants were taken at day 0 and at day 28 after the second dose. This sample stems from a study of T cell responses to AZD1222 COVID-19 vaccine listed by TCRdb under 2021. About the full investigation: AZD1222 recipients given second doses at about 4 weeks or at about 12 weeks were pooled, since spike-specific TCR depth and breadth were not found to differ between the two schedules. Trial participants were enrolled by age into 18-55, 56-69 and 70-plus year subgroups, with roughly 150, 30 and 60 TCR-sequenced participants respectively. A total of under 250 trial participants underwent TCR sequencing, of whom around 210 had received two doses of AZD1222 and roughly 26 had received two doses of the MenACWY control vaccine.

Here is what the overall study found, with its caveats: Nearly half of unique spike-specific TCRs reportedly recognized epitopes outside regions mutated in the B.1.351 and B.1.1.7 variants. Because no day 14 peak-response samples were available, the repertoires could be characterized only after the peak T cell response. Most participants were white British and females outnumbered males, and the authors suggested that clonal diversity may have been underestimated. The 56-69-year group was small, and its depth increase did not reach significance, likely because of low power. CD4 TCRs associated with the vaccine covered the entire spike protein, and the dominant responses were in regions 160-218 and 743-854. Spike-specific TCR breadth and depth rose significantly after two AZD1222 doses compared with day 0 and with MenACWY recipients. Only a handful of AZD1222 recipients were SARS-CoV-2 seropositive at baseline, limiting conclusions about previously exposed vaccinees.

The CDR3 regions of human TCRbeta chains were analyzed by immunosequencing. Under the source paper's analysis protocol: TCRs in the repertoires were matched against a reference library of SARS-CoV-2-specific TCRs that had been generated with the MIRA antigen-specificity platform. Breadth was defined as the fraction of unique TCRs that were SARS-CoV-2-associated, and depth was defined as the fraction of total T cells that were SARS-CoV-2-associated. Using the MIRA data, every spike-specific TCR was mapped to the spike region that the TCR reacted to and assigned to either a CD4 or a CD8 class. Log10-transformed breadth and depth values were compared by one-way ANOVA with Sidak's multiple comparisons tests. The table comes from immuneACCESS by way of TCRdb, which keeps in-frame sequences with V and J called. Part of the clones is missing from these tables; in studies checked, under half for an unresolved V gene and the rest for unknown reasons. From that table come the V and J calls and clone size; the DNA was used to work out D and trimming. In this sample the table shows 100,000 or so clones, around 89% of which occur a single time. The top ten clonotypes cover about 9.1% of the sample.

CDR1 and CDR2 (MNHEY, SMNVEV) derive from the germline V gene (reference sequence). From the cysteine through the phenylalanine, the CDR3 covers 13 amino acids. CDR3 DNA is the only sequence kept; it has 39 bases, read in frame from the first base. Trimming accounts for 6 bases at V and 5 bases at J, while the number of junction bases matched to no gene is 6. The sequenced sample was peripheral blood, obtained on day 0 of AZD1222 vaccination. Rearrangement joined TRBV27 to TRBJ2-5; 7 bases in the middle match TRBD2. The source of this sequence is an adult in good health. In nucleotides, the sequence is TGTGCCAGCAGATTGCGGGGGAGGGAGACCCAGTACTTC. This gives the protein CASRLRGRETQYF.